What follows are 14 T cell receptor beta chains derived from one specimen sequenced in a study of blood T cell repertoires in COVID-19. TCRdb's copy holds only in-frame clones and misses some; the assay was immunoSEQ multiplex PCR. The table has some 180,000 clones, roughly 82% seen once; the top ten hold less than 5.5%. Sequenced input: PBMCs or T cells enriched from blood (not recorded which). The receptors shown here come from a woman aged 60-75 years with acute COVID-19.

The genes are TRBV11-3 and TRBJ2-3; 9 bases fit TRBD2. With 2 bases clipped from V and 5 bases from J, the junction kept 8 bases outside the gene matches. Germline V gives CDR1 SGHNT, CDR2 YENEEA. The CDR3 length is 16 residues. CDR3 sequence reads: CASSLRAGGAGDTQYF. The CDR3 DNA reads as TGTGCCAGCAGCTTAAGGGCGGGGGGGGCGGGAGATACGCAGTATTTT.

This clone was seen a few times. V is TRBV12-5 and J is TRBJ1-3; D is undetermined. V lost 1 base to trimming and J lost 0 bases, with 4 bases between them. Germline values: CDR1 LGHNT, CDR2 FRNRAP. The CDR3 totals 14 residues. The CDR3 DNA is TGTGCTAGTGGTTTGGCCGGCTCTGGAAACACCATATATTTT. Amino acid sequence: CASGLAGSGNTIYF.

This rearrangement joins TRBV2 to TRBJ1-5; maybe TRBD1 (6 bases). V was shortened by 6 bases and J by 10 bases, with 22 bases between the two germline ends. Germline CDR1 SNHLY, CDR2 FYNNEI. This CDR3 region has 15 residues. CDR3 protein: CASRVMDSPRHPQHF. The CDR3 region has the DNA TGTGCCAGCAGGGTTATGGACAGCCCCCGACATCCCCAGCATTTT.

V and J are TRBV5-5 and TRBJ2-7; weak D call: TRBD1 (6 bases). CDR1 and CDR2 (germline): SGHKS, YYEKEE (reference sequence). V was clipped by 4 bases and J by 6 bases, with 17 bases between them. CDR3 length equals 14 residues. The chain's CDR3 is CASSVGQPQGEQYF. CDR3 bases: TGTGCCAGCAGCGTAGGACAGCCTCAGGGCGAGCAGTACTTC.

The V and J genes are TRBV9 and TRBJ2-3; D may be TRBD2 (6 bases). The V gene lost 4 bases and the J gene lost 0 bases, with 12 bases spanning the gap. This CDR3 is 15 amino acids long. The germline V gene encodes CDR1 SGDLS and CDR2 YYNGEE. This CDR3 reads CASSSLAGSTDTQYF. The CDR3 DNA is TGTGCCAGCAGCTCCCTGGCGGGGAGCACAGATACGCAGTATTTT.

The chain carries TRBV7-7 and TRBJ2-3, with D maybe TRBD1 (5 bases). V was trimmed by 5 bases and J by 4 bases, leaving 10 bases between them. CDR1 is SSHAT and CDR2 is FNYEAQ in the germline V gene (reference sequence). The CDR3 consists of 13 residues. The DNA for the CDR3 is TGTGCCAGCAGCCCTCTGGGGCCAGATACGCAGTATTTT. It is translated as CASSPLGPDTQYF.

V gene TRBV27 combines with J gene TRBJ1-1; D is possibly TRBD1 (6 bases). Trimming took off 6 bases at V and 5 bases at J, with 10 bases between the two ends. This CDR3 spans 12 amino acids. Germline CDR1 and CDR2: MNHEY and SMNVEV (reference sequence). Here the CDR3 DNA reads TGTGCCAGCAGGGACAGTTGGACTGAAGCTTTCTTT. Translated: CASRDSWTEAFF.

This chain uses TRBV21-1 with TRBJ1-4; TRBD1, the table's D call, was not compared with the DNA. TRBV21-1 is assigned pseudogene status. This CDR3 has 16 amino acids. CDR3 DNA: TGTGCCAGCAGCAAAGGGGTCAGGCCCGTTAATGAAAAACTGTTTTTT. This encodes CASSKGVRPVNEKLFF.

The gene calls are TRBV7-2 and TRBJ1-1, with a possible D match to TRBD1 (6 bases). The V gene lost 5 bases and the J gene lost 4 bases, with 17 bases spanning the gap. Germline V gene lookup returns CDR1 SGHTA and CDR2 FQGNSA. The length of the CDR3 is 15 residues. In DNA, the CDR3 is TGTGCCAGCAGCCTTAGCGGCGGGGGCGGCACTGAAGCTTTCTTT. Its protein product is CASSLSGGGGTEAFF.

The chain links TRBV29-1 to TRBJ2-1, with a weak D call TRBD1 (6 bases). V was shortened by 7 bases and J by 4 bases, with 17 bases between the two germline ends. The CDR3 has 14 amino acids. Germline V gives CDR1 SQVTM, CDR2 ANQGSEA. CDR3 DNA sequence: TGCAGCGCAAATAGGGGGTCTGTGTACAATGAGCAGTTCTTC. This sequence encodes CSANRGSVYNEQFF.

CDR3 loop: CATSVPSGGAPDTQYF. CDR3 DNA sequence: TGTGCCACCAGCGTTCCTAGCGGGGGGGCGCCAGATACGCAGTATTTT. The chain recombines TRBV15 with TRBJ2-3; 12 bases map to TRBD2. CDR1 and CDR2 (germline): LNHNV, YYDKDF (reference sequence). Trimming cost V 5 bases and J 4 bases; bases outside gene matches: 7. The CDR3 runs 16 residues.

The chain employs TRBV28 and TRBJ2-3; TRBD2 matches 11 bases. Trimming cost V 2 bases and J 8 bases; bases outside gene matches: 9. The CDR3 has 16 amino acids. Germline lookup yields CDR1 MDHEN and CDR2 SYDVKM. The CDR3 spells CASSLLSGRALVTQYF. CDR3 coding DNA: TGTGCCAGCAGTTTACTTAGCGGGAGGGCCCTGGTTACGCAGTATTTT.

The CDR3: CATWGQGKNEQYF. The CDR3 nucleotides read TGTGCCACCTGGGGGCAGGGTAAGAACGAGCAGTACTTC. The V gene is TRBV12-3 or TRBV12-4, the J gene TRBJ2-7; the D gene is possibly TRBD1 (6 bases). This CDR3 region has 13 residues. V was cut by 10 bases and J by 5 bases, with 18 bases left in between.

In this sample, this clone turned up a few times. This chain links TRBV27 with TRBJ1-6; D ambiguous. Trimming took off 5 bases at V and 7 bases at J, with 12 bases between the two ends. This CDR3 spans 14 amino acids. Germline V gene sequence: CDR1 MNHEY, CDR2 SMNVEV (reference sequence). CDR3 coding DNA: TGTGCCAGCAGTACGGGGAACGGGAATTCACCCCTCCACTTT. Amino acid sequence: CASSTGNGNSPLHF.